This T cell receptor (beta chain) was captured in a study of blood T cell repertoires in COVID-19. Germline V gives CDR1 SGHVS, CDR2 FNYEAQ. The CDR3 extends over 14 amino acids. The V end was cut by 7 bases, the J end by 7 bases, with 17 bases between. Clones were sequenced by immunoSEQ multiplex PCR, and TCRdb holds only the in-frame ones, with some missing. Of roughly 230,000 clones in the sample, around four fifths were seen once. The sequence derives from a woman in her sixties with active or convalescent COVID-19. Sequences were obtained from peripheral blood. The chain combines TRBV7-6 with TRBJ2-1; D perhaps matches TRBD2 (6 bases). Here the CDR3 reads CASTLGLGGNEQFF. CDR3 nucleotides: TGTGCCAGCACTTTGGGGTTGGGGGGTAATGAGCAGTTCTTC.